These 15 T cell receptor beta chains came from one sample sequenced in a study of monozygotic twins with inflammatory bowel disease. TCRdb re-called the 5' RACE reads and gives one entry per CDR3 protein, without DNA. Here the sample table reports approximately 210,000 distinct CDR3 sequences. The specimen sequenced was blood. The receptors here all came from a human donor with ulcerative colitis or Crohn's disease, or a healthy co-twin of an affected twin (not recorded which).

This chain joins TRBV18 and TRBJ1-1; TCRdb's D gene call, TRBD1, goes unchecked for lack of DNA. Germline-derived CDR1 and CDR2 are KGHSH and LQKENI. The CDR3 sequence is 13 residues long. CDR3 residues: CASSPNRSGEAFF.

The rearrangement uses TRBV12-3 or TRBV12-4 and TRBJ1-2. The CDR3 is 16 residues long. CDR3 in amino acids: CASRAMSFTGNYGYTF.

The chain carries TRBV6-5 and TRBJ1-2. The CDR3 is 14 amino acids. Germline lookup yields CDR1 MNHEY and CDR2 SVGAGI. The CDR3 region is CASSYVRPNYGYTF.

This sequence joins TRBV27 and TRBJ2-7; lacking DNA, the TRBD2 call made by TCRdb goes unchecked. Germline V gives CDR1 MNHEY, CDR2 SMNVEV (reference sequence). The CDR3 has 15 amino acids. The CDR3 region is CASSFGTSGSYEQYF.

V and J are TRBV4-2 and TRBJ1-5. CDR3 length equals 13 residues. Germline V gene data show CDR1 as LGHNA and CDR2 as YNFKEQ. CDR3 amino acids: CASSQEGYQPQHF.

The CDR3: CASSLIGTLRGTEAFF. The genes are TRBV7-9 and TRBJ1-1. CDR1 SEHNR and CDR2 FQNEAQ come from the germline V gene (reference sequence). The CDR3 runs 16 residues. The complete variable domain, with remaining parts taken from reference TRBV7-9 and TRBJ1-1, reads DTGVSQNPRHKITKRGQNVTFRCDPISEHNRLYWYRQTLGQGPEFLTYFQNEAQLEKSRLLSDRFSAERPKGSFSTLEIQRTEQGDSAMYLCASSLIGTLRGTEAFFGQGTRLTVV.

This chain links TRBV4-2 with TRBJ2-1; the D call of TRBD2 rests on TCRdb alone, since no DNA is present to check it. Per germline, CDR1 LGHNA and CDR2 YNFKEQ. The CDR3 consists of 15 residues. The CDR3 loop is CASSQDGLAANEQFF.

This sequence joins TRBV15 and TRBJ2-1; no DNA is available, so the TRBD1 call from TCRdb remains unchecked. CDR3 length: 19 amino acids. Germline CDR1 is LNHNV and CDR2 is YYDKDF (reference sequence). The CDR3 sequence: CATSRGEGFLGQVNNEQFF.

The chain is built from TRBV12-3 or TRBV12-4 and TRBJ1-6; the D call from TCRdb, TRBD1, cannot be confirmed without DNA. The CDR3 contains 15 residues. The CDR3 protein is CASSTLPPGGSPLHF.

The genes are TRBV30 and TRBJ1-4; the TRBD1 assignment by TCRdb is unverifiable without DNA. In germline, CDR1 is GTSNPN, CDR2 SVGIG (reference sequence). The CDR3 has 15 residues. CDR3 protein: CAWSPRGRANEKLFF.

The chain is built from TRBV28 and TRBJ2-2; TCRdb's assignment of TRBD2 cannot be checked, as there is no DNA. Germline CDR1 is MDHEN and CDR2 is SYDVKM. This CDR3 has 16 residues. The CDR3 is CASSRRGGIFTGELFF.

The chain is built from TRBV5-1 and TRBJ2-5; TCRdb's D gene call, TRBD1, goes unchecked for lack of DNA. CDR3 length: 14 residues. CDR1 and CDR2 from the germline V gene are SGHRS and YFSETQ. CDR3 amino acids: CASSRDSTRETQYF.

CDR3 protein: CASSLASSGGAGNIQYF. The V and J genes are TRBV7-2 and TRBJ2-4; as DNA is missing, the TRBD2 call by TCRdb cannot be tested. The germline gives CDR1 SGHTA, CDR2 FQGNSA. The CDR3 is 17 residues long.

The chain links TRBV7-2 to TRBJ2-7; TCRdb's D call, TRBD2, is unchecked because there is no DNA. This CDR3 contains 12 residues. CDR1 and CDR2 from the germline V gene are SGHTA and FQGNSA. This CDR3 reads CASSGLGYEQYF. The complete variable domain, with remaining parts taken from reference TRBV7-2 and TRBJ2-7, reads GAGVSQSPSNKVTEKGKDVELRCDPISGHTALYWYRQSLGQGLEFLIYFQGNSAPDKSGLPSDRFSAERTGGSVSTLTIQRTQQEDSAVYLCASSGLGYEQYFGPGTRLTVT.

V and J are TRBV7-9 and TRBJ2-7. Germline assignment: CDR1 SEHNR and CDR2 FQNEAQ (reference sequence). The CDR3 loop spans 11 amino acids. The CDR3 loop is CASSLAQEQYF.